The T cell receptor beta chain under discussion was sequenced for a study of T cell responses to AZD1222 COVID-19 vaccine. Study-wide results and caveats: Baseline serostatus was positive in only a handful of AZD1222 recipients. Repertoires were collected only later (after the peak T cell response had occurred). In a largely white British group with more females than males, clonal diversity was possibly underestimated. Two doses of AZD1222 preceded a rise in Spike-specific TCR breadth and depth.

This clone was seen a few times. Its target is not known. The CDR3 runs 15 residues. V lost 3 bases and J 1 base, leaving 12 bases between the germline ends. Germline V gene sequence: CDR1 LNHNV, CDR2 YYDKDF (reference sequence). Profiling relied on immunoSEQ multiplex PCR, and the TCRdb table lists in-frame clones only, not all of them. There are more than 85,000 clones in the sample; approximately 90% occur only once, and 1.6% lies in the top ten. The sequence came from an adult in good health. This specimen was peripheral blood, taken on day 0 of AZD1222 vaccination. This chain joins TRBV15 and TRBJ1-2, with a tentative D call TRBD1 (6 bases). Written as DNA, the CDR3 is TGTGCCACCAGCAGTGGGGGCTCCCTTAACTATGGCTACACCTTC. Translation gives CATSSGGSLNYGYTF.